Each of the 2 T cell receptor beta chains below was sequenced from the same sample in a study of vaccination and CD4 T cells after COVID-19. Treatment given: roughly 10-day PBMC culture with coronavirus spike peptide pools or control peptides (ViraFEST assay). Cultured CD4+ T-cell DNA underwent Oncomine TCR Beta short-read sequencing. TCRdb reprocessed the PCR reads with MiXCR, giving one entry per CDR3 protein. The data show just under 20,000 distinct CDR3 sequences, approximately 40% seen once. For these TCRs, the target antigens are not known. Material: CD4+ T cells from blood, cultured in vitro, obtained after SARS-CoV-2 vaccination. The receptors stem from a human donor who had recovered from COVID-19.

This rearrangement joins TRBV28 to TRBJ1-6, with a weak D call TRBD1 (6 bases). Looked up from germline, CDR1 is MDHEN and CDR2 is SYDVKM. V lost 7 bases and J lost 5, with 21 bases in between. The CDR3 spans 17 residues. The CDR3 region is CASTAGWGGPDNSPLHF. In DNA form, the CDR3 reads TGTGCCAGCACCGCCGGGTGGGGGGGCCCGGATAATTCACCCCTCCACTTT.

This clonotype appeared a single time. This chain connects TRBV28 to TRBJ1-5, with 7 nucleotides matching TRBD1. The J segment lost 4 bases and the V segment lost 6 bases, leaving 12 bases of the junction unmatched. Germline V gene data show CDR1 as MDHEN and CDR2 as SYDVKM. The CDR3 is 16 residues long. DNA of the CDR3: TGTGCCAGCAGCCATACTCCGACAGGGTTTAATCAGCCCCAGCATTTT. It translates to CASSHTPTGFNQPQHF.